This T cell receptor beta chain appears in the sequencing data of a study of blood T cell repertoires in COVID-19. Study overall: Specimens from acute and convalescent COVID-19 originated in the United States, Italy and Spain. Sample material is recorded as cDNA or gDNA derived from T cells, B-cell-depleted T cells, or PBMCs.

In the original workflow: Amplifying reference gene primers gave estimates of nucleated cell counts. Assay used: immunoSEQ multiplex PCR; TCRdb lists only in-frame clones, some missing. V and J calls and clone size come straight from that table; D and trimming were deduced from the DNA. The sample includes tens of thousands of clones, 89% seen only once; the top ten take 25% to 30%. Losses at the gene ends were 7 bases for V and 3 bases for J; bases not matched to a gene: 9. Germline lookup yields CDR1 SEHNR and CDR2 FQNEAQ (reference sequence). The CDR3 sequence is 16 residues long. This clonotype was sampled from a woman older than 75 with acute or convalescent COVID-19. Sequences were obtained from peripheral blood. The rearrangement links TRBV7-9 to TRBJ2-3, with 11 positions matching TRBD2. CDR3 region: CASTDSASGRTDTQYF. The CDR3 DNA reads TGTGCCAGCACTGATTCCGCTAGCGGGAGGACAGATACGCAGTATTTT.